These T cell receptor beta chains were read from a single sample in a study of T cell responses to AZD1222 COVID-19 vaccine. Using immunoSEQ multiplex PCR, the repertoire was profiled, and TCRdb retains in-frame clones only, with some absent. The data hold roughly 100,000 clones, with approximately 86% observed a single time. The sequences come from peripheral blood, collected 28 days after the second dose of the MenACWY control vaccine. These TCRs come from an adult who received the MenACWY meningococcal vaccine as a control. CDR3s include the opening cysteine and the closing phenylalanine or tryptophan.

len: 12; v_gene: TRBV29-1; CDR3aa: CSAPGPATEAFF
len: 13; v_gene: TRBV12-2; CDR3aa: CASRLEGGQPQHF
len: 13; v_gene: TRBV7-3; CDR3aa: CASSLWDSYEQYF
len: 14; v_gene: TRBV7-8; CDR3aa: CASSLGDSSYEQYF
len: 13; v_gene: TRBV5-1; CDR3aa: CASSLAEDETQYF
len: 12; v_gene: TRBV19; CDR3aa: CASSTRDNEQFF
len: 12; v_gene: TRBV5-6; CDR3aa: CASSLGDTGYTF
len: 14; v_gene: TRBV21-1; CDR3aa: CASSPGTGGREQYF
len: 16; v_gene: TRBV3-1/TRBV3-2; CDR3aa: CASSLGGALSSYEQYF
len: 13; v_gene: TRBV11-3; CDR3aa: CASSLVHTGELFF
len: 13; v_gene: TRBV5-6; CDR3aa: CASSRTRDYGYTF
len: 13; v_gene: TRBV6-5; CDR3aa: CASKEGLAARQFF
len: 17; v_gene: TRBV9; CDR3aa: CASSAIGLAGTPGTQYF